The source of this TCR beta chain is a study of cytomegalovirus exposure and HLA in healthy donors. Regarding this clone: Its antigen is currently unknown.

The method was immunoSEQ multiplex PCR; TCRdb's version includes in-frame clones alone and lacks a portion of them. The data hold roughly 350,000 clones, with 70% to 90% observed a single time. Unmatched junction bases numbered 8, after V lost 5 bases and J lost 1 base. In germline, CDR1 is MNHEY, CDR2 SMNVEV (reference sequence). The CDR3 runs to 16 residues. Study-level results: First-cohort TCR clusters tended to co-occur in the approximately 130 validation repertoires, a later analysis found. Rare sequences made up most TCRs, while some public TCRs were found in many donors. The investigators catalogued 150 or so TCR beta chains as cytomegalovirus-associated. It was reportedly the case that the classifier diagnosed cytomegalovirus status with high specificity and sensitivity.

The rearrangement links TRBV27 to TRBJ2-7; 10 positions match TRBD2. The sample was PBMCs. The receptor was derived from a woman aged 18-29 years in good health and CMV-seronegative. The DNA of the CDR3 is TGTGCCAGCAGTGCATCTAGCGGGAGCTGGTCCTACGAGCAGTACTTC. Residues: CASSASSGSWSYEQYF.